The 18 T cell receptor beta chains below all came from one sample that was sequenced in a study of blood T cell repertoires in COVID-19. The repertoire was sequenced with immunoSEQ multiplex PCR; TCRdb's copy has only in-frame clones and lacks some. This table has about 250,000 clones, more than 60% appearing once. The specimen was peripheral blood. The receptors originated from a woman aged 40 to 50 with active or convalescent COVID-19.

V gene TRBV10-3 combines with J gene TRBJ1-6; D unresolved. Trimming pared 2 bases from V and 9 bases from J, leaving 14 bases between. Germline-derived CDR1 and CDR2 are ENHRY and SYGVKD. The CDR3 extends over 15 amino acids. CDR3 DNA sequence: TGTGCCATCAGTGAGGGAGGAGTAGAGGGTTCACCCCTCCACTTT. Translation: CAISEGGVEGSPLHF.

This clone was detected only once. The rearrangement links TRBV21-1 to TRBJ2-2; TRBD1 is taken as the D call from the table, unchecked against the DNA. TRBV21-1 is noted as a pseudogene. This CDR3 has 15 amino acids. The CDR3 region is CASSKGRGNTGELFF. Written as DNA, the CDR3 is TGTGCCAGCAGCAAGGGCAGGGGGAACACCGGGGAGCTGTTTTTT.

The chain uses TRBV18 and TRBJ1-1, with D possibly TRBD1 on 5 matching bases. Germline lookup yields CDR1 KGHSH and CDR2 LQKENI. The CDR3 contains 14 residues. Trimming left V 3 bases short and J 5 bases short, with 13 bases between. The CDR3 DNA sequence: TGTGCCAGCTCACCGGCGGGGGGTGATACTGAAGCTTTCTTT. Translation: CASSPAGGDTEAFF.

This clone was detected a few times. The CDR3 bases are TGCGCCAGCAGCCAAGGTGGCGGGCGGAGTTATCAGCCCCAGCATTTT. Its translation is CASSQGGGRSYQPQHF. The chain links TRBV4-1 to TRBJ1-5; D not certain. The CDR3 is made up of 16 amino acids. V was shortened by 1 base and J by 5 bases, with 15 bases between the two germline ends. From germline, CDR1 is MGHRA and CDR2 YSYEKL.

This rearrangement joins TRBV5-1 to TRBJ2-2; TRBD1 agrees at 8 bases. This CDR3 spans 16 amino acids. Germline assignment: CDR1 SGHRS and CDR2 YFSETQ. With 0 bases clipped from V and 4 bases from J, the junction kept 5 bases outside the gene matches. The CDR3 DNA reads TGCGCCAGCAGCTTGGGGGACAGGCCTCGCACCGGGGAGCTGTTTTTT. It translates to CASSLGDRPRTGELFF.

This clone was picked up a small number of times. The chain employs TRBV6-5 and TRBJ2-1; 9 nucleotides line up with TRBD1. Germline V gene data show CDR1 as MNHEY and CDR2 as SVGAGI. V shed 7 bases and J 3 bases; nucleotides not matched to a gene: 7. The CDR3 covers 15 residues. DNA of the CDR3: TGTGCCAGCAACTACGACAGGGGGATCTACAATGAGCAGTTCTTC. Amino acid sequence: CASNYDRGIYNEQFF.

The chain uses TRBV12-3 or TRBV12-4 and TRBJ1-5; no definite D call. The ends were cut back, 2 bases at V and 4 bases at J, with 3 bases in the middle. The CDR3 spans 12 residues. The CDR3 coding sequence is TGTGCCAGCAGTTTACTAAATCAGCCCCAGCATTTT. Its protein product is CASSLLNQPQHF.

V usage is TRBV6-5 and J usage is TRBJ2-1, with 8 bases lining up with TRBD2. The J segment lost 9 bases and the V segment lost 7 bases, leaving 11 bases of the junction unmatched. The CDR3 has 14 amino acids. Germline V lookup: CDR1 MNHEY, CDR2 SVGAGI. The CDR3 coding sequence is TGTGCCAGCACCCTTTTGGTAGCGGGGAGTGAGCAGTTCTTC. It yields the protein CASTLLVAGSEQFF.

This clone was seen at least ten times. In the same sample, other DNA sequences code for this CDR3. The chain carries TRBV30 and TRBJ1-5; D is unresolved. CDR1 and CDR2 (germline): GTSNPN, SVGIG (reference sequence). Trimming left V 0 bases short and J 4 bases short, with 7 bases between. This CDR3 spans 13 amino acids. CDR3 amino acids: CAWSVRENQPQHF. The CDR3 DNA is TGTGCCTGGAGTGTACGAGAAAATCAGCCCCAGCATTTT.

About this clone: Other DNA sequences in the sample encode the same CDR3. This chain connects TRBV11-2 to TRBJ1-6; TRBD1 matches at 8 bases. The CDR3 length is 14 residues. The ends lost 4 bases at V and 9 bases at J; junction bases unmatched: 5. Germline V lookup: CDR1 SGHAT, CDR2 FQNNGV. This chain's CDR3 is CASSSGQGGSPLHF. CDR3 DNA: TGTGCCAGCAGCTCCGGACAGGGTGGTTCACCCCTCCACTTT.

As to this clone: Different DNA sequences within this sample yield the same CDR3. This rearrangement joins TRBV5-1 to TRBJ2-2; 9 positions match TRBD1. Germline trimming cut 2 bases from V and 4 bases from J; bases unmatched to any gene: 3. Germline assignment: CDR1 SGHRS and CDR2 YFSETQ. The length of the CDR3 is 15 residues. The CDR3 sequence: CASSLRQGGTGELFF. In DNA form, the CDR3 reads TGCGCCAGCAGCTTACGACAGGGGGGCACCGGGGAGCTGTTTTTT.

This clone appeared many times. The chain links TRBV4-1 to TRBJ1-3; D might be TRBD1 (5 bases). This CDR3 spans 18 amino acids. V was trimmed by 0 bases and J by 0 bases, leaving 15 bases between them. CDR1 and CDR2 from the germline V gene are MGHRA and YSYEKL. CDR3 residues: CASSQDGGGYSSGNTIYF. CDR3 DNA: TGCGCCAGCAGCCAAGATGGTGGGGGGTATAGCTCTGGAAACACCATATATTTT.

The V gene is TRBV6-2 or TRBV6-3, the J gene TRBJ2-2; TRBD2 agrees at 8 bases. The CDR3 is 16 amino acids. Germline loops: CDR1 MNHEY, CDR2 SVGEGT. V lost 6 bases, J lost 4 bases, and 10 bases stayed unmatched. The CDR3 region has the DNA TGTGCCAGCAGCCCTACGGGGGGGCGTTCCACCGGGGAGCTGTTTTTT. This encodes CASSPTGGRSTGELFF.

The V and J genes are TRBV6-5 and TRBJ1-6; D is ambiguous. Germline-derived CDR1 and CDR2 are MNHEY and SVGAGI. The CDR3 runs to 14 residues. V was shortened by 7 bases and J by 7 bases, with 14 bases between the two germline ends. The CDR3 is CASNGNSGNSPLHF. The CDR3, as DNA: TGTGCCAGCAATGGAAACTCGGGGAATTCACCCCTCCACTTT.

This chain joins TRBV5-1 and TRBJ1-2, with a possible D match to TRBD1 (6 bases). V was cut by 0 bases and J by 2 bases, with 11 bases left in between. Germline CDR1 reads SGHRS; CDR2 reads YFSETQ. The CDR3 length is 15 residues. The CDR3 loop reads CASSLVSGVNYGYTF. CDR3 coding DNA: TGCGCCAGCAGCTTGGTATCAGGGGTCAACTATGGCTACACCTTC. The full variable domain, completed using reference TRBV5-1 and TRBJ1-2, is KAGVTQTPRYLIKTRGQQVTLSCSPISGHRSVSWYQQTPGQGLQFLFEYFSETQRNKGNFPGRFSGRQFSNSRSEMNVSTLELGDSALYLCASSLVSGVNYGYTFGSGTRLTVV.

The chain uses TRBV11-2 and TRBJ1-5; possibly TRBD1 for D (6 bases). This CDR3 comprises 13 residues. The germline V gene encodes CDR1 SGHAT and CDR2 FQNNGV. V lost 5 bases and J lost 9, with 14 bases in between. DNA for the CDR3: TGTGCCAGCAGCCAGCTGGACAGCAGGCCCCAGCATTTT. Encoded protein: CASSQLDSRPQHF.

This clone came up a few times. This chain uses TRBV4-1 with TRBJ1-6; TRBD1 matches 10 bases. The CDR3 has 16 amino acids. The germline gives CDR1 MGHRA, CDR2 YSYEKL. The trim removed 2 bases at V and 10 bases at J, leaving 8 bases unmatched. Here the CDR3 DNA reads TGCGCCAGCAGCCAAACAGTGGGGACAGGGGAATCACCCCTCCACTTT. Translation gives CASSQTVGTGESPLHF.

The chain combines TRBV4-2 with TRBJ1-6; D is ambiguous. Looked up from germline, CDR1 is LGHNA and CDR2 is YNFKEQ. V was pared by 0 bases and J by 10 bases, with 10 bases between. The CDR3 contains 14 residues. CDR3 in amino acids: CASSQDWRASPLHF. The CDR3 DNA is TGTGCCAGCAGCCAAGATTGGCGGGCCTCACCCCTCCACTTT.